These 3 T cell receptor beta chains came from one sample sequenced in a study of shared clonotypes between healthy human individuals. Clones were read by immunoSEQ multiplex PCR, and TCRdb kept only the in-frame ones, dropping some. The data show about 1.5 million clones, with nearly 99% seen just once and approximately 0.44% held by the top ten. The material sequenced was naive CD4+ T cells sorted from blood. Sample subset: CD45RA+ positively selected. Receptors were obtained from a man aged 30 to 45 in good health.

Written as DNA, the CDR3 is TGCGCCAGCAGGAGACTAGCGGGAGGGAGCTCCTACGAGCAGTACTTC. Residues: CASRRLAGGSSYEQYF. The chain carries TRBV10-2 and TRBJ2-7, with 14 bases lining up with TRBD2. J was trimmed by 0 bases and V by 6 bases; bases with no gene match: 4. CDR3 length: 16 amino acids. Per germline, CDR1 WSHSY and CDR2 SAAADI.

The CDR3 here is CASSFGVISYNEQFF. CDR3 DNA sequence: TGTGCCAGCAGCTTTGGGGTAATCTCCTACAATGAGCAGTTCTTC. This chain joins TRBV7-2 and TRBJ2-1; the D is unclear. Germline-derived CDR1 and CDR2 are SGHTA and FQGNSA. The CDR3 runs to 15 residues. The V end was cut by 3 bases, the J end by 0 bases, with 9 bases between.

Comments on this clone: The same CDR3 also results from other DNA sequences found in this sample. The J gene is TRBJ2-7, the V gene TRBV5-5; D gene ambiguous. Germline loops: CDR1 SGHKS, CDR2 YYEKEE (reference sequence). The V end was cut by 0 bases, the J end by 0 bases, with 7 bases between. The CDR3 sequence is 14 residues long. The CDR3 spells CASSLVGSSYEQYF. Here the CDR3 DNA reads TGTGCCAGCAGCTTGGTGGGATCCTCCTACGAGCAGTACTTC.